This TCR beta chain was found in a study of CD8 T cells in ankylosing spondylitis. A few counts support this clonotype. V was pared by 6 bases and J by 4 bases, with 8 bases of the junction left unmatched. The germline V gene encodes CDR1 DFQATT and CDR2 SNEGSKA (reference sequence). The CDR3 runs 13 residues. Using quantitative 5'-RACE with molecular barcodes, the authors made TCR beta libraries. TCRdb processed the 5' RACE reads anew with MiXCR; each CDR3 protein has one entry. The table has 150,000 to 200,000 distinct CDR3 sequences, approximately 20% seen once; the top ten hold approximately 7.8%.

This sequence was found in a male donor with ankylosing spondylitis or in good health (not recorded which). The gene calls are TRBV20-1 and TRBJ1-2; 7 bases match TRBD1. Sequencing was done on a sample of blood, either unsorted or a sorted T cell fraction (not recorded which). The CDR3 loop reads CSADDRDGYGYTF. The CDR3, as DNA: TGCAGTGCAGATGACAGGGACGGCTATGGCTACACCTTC.